These 4 T cell receptor beta chains share one sample of origin, sequenced in a study of T-cell reconstitution after alpha-beta-depleted transplantation in children. Preparing the TCRbeta library involved the use of unique molecular identifiers. TCRdb reprocessed the PCR reads with MiXCR, giving one entry per CDR3 protein. The sample includes about 250,000 distinct CDR3 sequences, roughly a quarter of them seen just once. The specimen was PBMCs, mostly from graft donor cells, collected 360 days after TCRalphabeta/CD19-depleted stem cell transplant. All receptors derive from a female patient aged 2-9 years who had a stem cell transplant for congenital amegakaryocytic thrombocytopenia, so the T cells may come from the graft donor.

The CDR3 here is CAGHTGSSGYTF. In DNA, the CDR3 is TGTGCCGGACACACAGGGTCGAGCGGCTACACCTTC. V and J are TRBV2 and TRBJ1-2; possible D gene TRBD1, 6 bases. The length of the CDR3 is 12 residues. Per germline, CDR1 SNHLY and CDR2 FYNNEI. V was trimmed by 11 bases and J by 8 bases, leaving 18 bases between them.

This clonotype was observed a few times. The genes are TRBV6-2 or TRBV6-3 and TRBJ1-2, with D possibly TRBD1 on 5 matching bases. Germline V CDR1 and CDR2: MNHEY, SVGEGT. The CDR3 contains 12 residues. V was clipped by 11 bases and J by 7 bases, with 17 bases between them. The CDR3 here is CASSRTTSGYTF. CDR3 sequence (DNA): TGTGCCTCCAGCAGGACAACCTCTGGCTACACCTTC.

The chain uses TRBV5-4 and TRBJ2-7; no reliable D call. Germline V CDR1 and CDR2: SGHNT, YYREEE (reference sequence). The CDR3 is 12 amino acids. CDR3 region: CAAGTSSYEQYF. The DNA for the CDR3 is TGTGCAGCCGGAACCAGCTCCTACGAGCAGTACTTC.

The CDR3 loop is CASSEDRAGPQHF. The CDR3 DNA sequence: TGTGCCAGCAGTGAAGATCGGGCGGGGCCCCAGCATTTT. V is TRBV6-1 and J is TRBJ1-5; D remains unclear. Trimming took off 1 base at V and 9 bases at J, with 10 bases between the two ends. The CDR3 runs to 13 residues. CDR1 is MNHNS, CDR2 SASEGT, per germline.